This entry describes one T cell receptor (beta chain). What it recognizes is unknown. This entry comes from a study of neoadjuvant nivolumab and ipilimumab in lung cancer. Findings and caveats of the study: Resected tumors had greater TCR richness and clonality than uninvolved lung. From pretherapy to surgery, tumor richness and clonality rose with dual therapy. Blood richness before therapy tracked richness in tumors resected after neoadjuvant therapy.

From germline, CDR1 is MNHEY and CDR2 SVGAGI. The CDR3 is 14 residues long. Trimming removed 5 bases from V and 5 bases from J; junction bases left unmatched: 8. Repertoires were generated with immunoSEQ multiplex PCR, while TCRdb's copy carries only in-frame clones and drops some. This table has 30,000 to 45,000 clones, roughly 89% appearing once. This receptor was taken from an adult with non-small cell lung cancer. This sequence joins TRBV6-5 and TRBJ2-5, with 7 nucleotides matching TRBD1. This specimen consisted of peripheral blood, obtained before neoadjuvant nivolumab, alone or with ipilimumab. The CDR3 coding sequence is TGTGCCAGCAGTGGCGACAGGGATTTGGAGACCCAGTACTTC. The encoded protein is CASSGDRDLETQYF.